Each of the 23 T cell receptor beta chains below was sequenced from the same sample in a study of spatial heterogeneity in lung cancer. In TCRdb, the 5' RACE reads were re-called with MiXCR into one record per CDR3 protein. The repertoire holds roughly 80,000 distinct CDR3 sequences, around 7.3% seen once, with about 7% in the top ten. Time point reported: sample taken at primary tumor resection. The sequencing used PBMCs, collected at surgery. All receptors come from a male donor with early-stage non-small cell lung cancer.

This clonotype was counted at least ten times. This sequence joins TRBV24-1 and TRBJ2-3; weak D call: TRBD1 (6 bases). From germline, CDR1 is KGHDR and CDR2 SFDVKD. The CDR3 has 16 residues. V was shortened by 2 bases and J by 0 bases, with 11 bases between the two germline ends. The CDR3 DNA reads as TGTGCCACCAGTGATTCCGGACAGCCTAGCACAGATACGCAGTATTTT. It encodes CATSDSGQPSTDTQYF.

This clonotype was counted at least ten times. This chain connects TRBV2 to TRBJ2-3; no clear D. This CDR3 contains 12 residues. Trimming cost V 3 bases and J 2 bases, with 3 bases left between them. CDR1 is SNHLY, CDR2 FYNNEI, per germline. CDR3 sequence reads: CASSDSTDTQYF. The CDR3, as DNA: TGTGCCAGCAGTGACTCCACAGATACGCAGTATTTT.

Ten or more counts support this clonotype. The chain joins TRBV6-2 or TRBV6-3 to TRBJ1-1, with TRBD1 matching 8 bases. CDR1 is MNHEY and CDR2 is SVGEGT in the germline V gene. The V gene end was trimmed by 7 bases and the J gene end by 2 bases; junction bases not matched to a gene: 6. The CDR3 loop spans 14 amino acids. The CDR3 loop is CASTPDRDNTEAFF. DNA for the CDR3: TGTGCCAGCACCCCGGACAGGGATAACACTGAAGCTTTCTTT.

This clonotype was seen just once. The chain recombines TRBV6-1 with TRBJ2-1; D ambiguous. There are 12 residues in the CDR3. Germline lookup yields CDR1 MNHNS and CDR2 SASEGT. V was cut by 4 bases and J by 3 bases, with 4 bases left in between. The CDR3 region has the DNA TGTGCCAGCAGTGTACACTACAATGAGCAGTTCTTC. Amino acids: CASSVHYNEQFF.

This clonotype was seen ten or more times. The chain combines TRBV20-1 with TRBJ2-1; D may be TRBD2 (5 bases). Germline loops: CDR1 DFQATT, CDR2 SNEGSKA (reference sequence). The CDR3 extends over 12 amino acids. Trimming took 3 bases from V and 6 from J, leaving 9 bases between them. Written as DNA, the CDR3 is TGCAGTGCTAGTAGGACTTCCAATGAGCAGTTCTTC. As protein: CSASRTSNEQFF.

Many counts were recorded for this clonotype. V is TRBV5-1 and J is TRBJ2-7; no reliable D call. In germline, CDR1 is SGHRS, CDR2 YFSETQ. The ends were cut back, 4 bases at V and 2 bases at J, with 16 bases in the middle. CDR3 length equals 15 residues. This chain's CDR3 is CASSPWVQSTYEQYF. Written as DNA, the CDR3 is TGCGCCAGCAGCCCGTGGGTGCAAAGCACCTACGAGCAGTACTTC.

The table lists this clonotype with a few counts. Here the CDR3 DNA reads TGTGCCAGCAGCCGAGACAGGGGGACTGGCTACACCTTC. It yields the protein CASSRDRGTGYTF. The V call is TRBV14, the J call TRBJ1-2; 9 bases line up with TRBD1. The V gene end was trimmed by 4 bases and the J gene end by 7 bases; junction bases not matched to a gene: 4. The germline CDR1 and CDR2 sequences are SGHDN and FVKESK. There are 13 residues in the CDR3.

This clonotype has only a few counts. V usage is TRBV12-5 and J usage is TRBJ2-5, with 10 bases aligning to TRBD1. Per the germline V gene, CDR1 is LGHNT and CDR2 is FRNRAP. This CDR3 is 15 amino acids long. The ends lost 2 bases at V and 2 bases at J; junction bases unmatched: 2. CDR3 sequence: CASGLRDRGQETQYF. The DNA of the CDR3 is TGTGCTAGTGGTTTGAGGGACAGGGGACAAGAGACCCAGTACTTC.

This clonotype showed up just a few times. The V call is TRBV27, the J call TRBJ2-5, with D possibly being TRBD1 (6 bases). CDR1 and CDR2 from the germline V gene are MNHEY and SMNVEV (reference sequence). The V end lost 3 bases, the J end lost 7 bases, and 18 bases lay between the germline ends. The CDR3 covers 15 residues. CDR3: CASSLTGTLRGTQYF. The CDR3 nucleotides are TGTGCCAGCAGTTTGACAGGAACGCTTCGGGGGACCCAGTACTTC.

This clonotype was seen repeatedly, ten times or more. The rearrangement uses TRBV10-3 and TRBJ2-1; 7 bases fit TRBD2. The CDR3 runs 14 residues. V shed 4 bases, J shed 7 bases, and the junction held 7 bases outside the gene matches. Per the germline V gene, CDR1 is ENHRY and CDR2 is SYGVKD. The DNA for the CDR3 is TGTGCCATCAGTGTAGGCGGGAGCAGTAATGAGCAGTTCTTC. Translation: CAISVGGSSNEQFF.

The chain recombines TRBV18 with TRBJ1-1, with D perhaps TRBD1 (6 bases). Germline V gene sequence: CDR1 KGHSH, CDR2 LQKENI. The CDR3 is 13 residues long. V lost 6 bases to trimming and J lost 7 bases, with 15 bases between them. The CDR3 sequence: CASSPRTVDEAFF. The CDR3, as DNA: TGTGCCAGCTCTCCGAGGACAGTCGATGAAGCTTTCTTT.

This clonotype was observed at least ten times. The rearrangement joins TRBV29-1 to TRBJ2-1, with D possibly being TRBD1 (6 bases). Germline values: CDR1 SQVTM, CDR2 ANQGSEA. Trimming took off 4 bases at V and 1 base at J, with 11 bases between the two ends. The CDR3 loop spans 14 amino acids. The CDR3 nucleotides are TGCAGCGTTGTGCGACAGGTTTCCTACAATGAGCAGTTCTTC. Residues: CSVVRQVSYNEQFF.

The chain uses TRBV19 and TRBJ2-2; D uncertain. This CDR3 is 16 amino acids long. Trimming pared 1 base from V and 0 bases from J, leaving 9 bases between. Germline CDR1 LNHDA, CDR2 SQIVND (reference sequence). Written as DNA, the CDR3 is TGTGCCAGTAGTATAGGTGGCAGCACGAACACCGGGGAGCTGTTTTTT. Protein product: CASSIGGSTNTGELFF.

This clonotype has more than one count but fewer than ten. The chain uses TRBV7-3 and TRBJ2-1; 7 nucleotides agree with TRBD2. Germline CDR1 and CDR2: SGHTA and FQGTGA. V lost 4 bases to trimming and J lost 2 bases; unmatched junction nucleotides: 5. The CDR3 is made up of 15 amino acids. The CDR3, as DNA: TGTGCCAGCAGCTCGAGCGGGGCTACCTACAATGAGCAGTTCTTC. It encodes CASSSSGATYNEQFF. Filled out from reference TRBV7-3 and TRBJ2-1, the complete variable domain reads GAGVSQTPSNKVTEKGKYVELRCDPISGHTALYWYRQSLGQGPEFLIYFQGTGAADDSGLPNDRFFAVRPEGSVSTLKIQRTERGDSAVYLCASSSSGATYNEQFFGPGTRLTVL.

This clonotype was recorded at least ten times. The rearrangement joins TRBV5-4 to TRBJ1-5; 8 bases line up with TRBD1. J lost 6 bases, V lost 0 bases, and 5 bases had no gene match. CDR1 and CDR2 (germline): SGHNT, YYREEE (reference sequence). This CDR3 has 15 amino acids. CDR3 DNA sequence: TGTGCCAGCAGCTTGGACAGGGGGTTCGGTCAGCCCCAGCATTTT. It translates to CASSLDRGFGQPQHF.

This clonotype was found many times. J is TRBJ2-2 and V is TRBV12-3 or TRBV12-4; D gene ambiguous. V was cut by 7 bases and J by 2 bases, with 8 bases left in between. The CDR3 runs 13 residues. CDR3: CASNLPNTGELFF. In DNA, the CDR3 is TGTGCCAGCAATTTGCCTAACACCGGGGAGCTGTTTTTT.

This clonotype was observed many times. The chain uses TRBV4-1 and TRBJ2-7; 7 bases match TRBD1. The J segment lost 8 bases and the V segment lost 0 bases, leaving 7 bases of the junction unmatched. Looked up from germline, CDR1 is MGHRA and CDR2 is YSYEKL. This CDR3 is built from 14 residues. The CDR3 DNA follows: TGCGCCAGCAGCCAAGAAGGGACAGCCGAGAAGCAGTACTTC. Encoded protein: CASSQEGTAEKQYF.

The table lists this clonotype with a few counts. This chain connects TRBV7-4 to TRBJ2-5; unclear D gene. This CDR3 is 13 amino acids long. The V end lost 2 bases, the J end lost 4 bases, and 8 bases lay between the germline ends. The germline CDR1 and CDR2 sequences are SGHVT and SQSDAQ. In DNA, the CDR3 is TGTGCCAGCAGCTTAACAAACGGAGAGACCCAGTACTTC. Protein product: CASSLTNGETQYF.

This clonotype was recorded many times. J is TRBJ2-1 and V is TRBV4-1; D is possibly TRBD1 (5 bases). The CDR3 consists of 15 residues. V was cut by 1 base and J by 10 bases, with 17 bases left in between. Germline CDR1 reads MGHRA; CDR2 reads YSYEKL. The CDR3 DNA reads TGCGCCAGCAGCCAAGGGACACTGATAATGAAAGAGCAGTTCTTC. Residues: CASSQGTLIMKEQFF.

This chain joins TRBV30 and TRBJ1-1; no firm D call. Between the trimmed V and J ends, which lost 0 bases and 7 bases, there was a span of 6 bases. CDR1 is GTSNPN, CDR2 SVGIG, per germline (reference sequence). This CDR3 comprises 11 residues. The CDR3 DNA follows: TGTGCCTGGAGTGTACGAGATGAAGCTTTCTTT. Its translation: CAWSVRDEAFF.

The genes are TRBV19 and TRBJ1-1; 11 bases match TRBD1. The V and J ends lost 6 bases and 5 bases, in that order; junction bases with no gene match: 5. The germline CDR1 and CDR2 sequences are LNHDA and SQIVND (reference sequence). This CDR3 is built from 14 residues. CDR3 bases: TGTGCCAGTAGGGACAGGGGGCTGGGAACTGAAGCTTTCTTT. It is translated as CASRDRGLGTEAFF. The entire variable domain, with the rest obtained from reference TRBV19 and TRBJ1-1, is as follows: DGGITQSPKYLFRKEGQNVTLSCEQNLNHDAMYWYRQDPGQGLRLIYYSQIVNDFQKGDIAEGYSVSREKKESFPLTVTSAQKNPTAFYLCASRDRGLGTEAFFGQGTRLTVV.

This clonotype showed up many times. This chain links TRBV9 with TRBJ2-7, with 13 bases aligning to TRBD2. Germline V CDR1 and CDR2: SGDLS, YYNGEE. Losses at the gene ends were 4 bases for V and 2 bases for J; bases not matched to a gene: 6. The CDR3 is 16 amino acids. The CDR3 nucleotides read TGTGCCAGCAGCCCCCGGACTAGCGGGAGAACCTACGAGCAGTACTTC. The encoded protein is CASSPRTSGRTYEQYF. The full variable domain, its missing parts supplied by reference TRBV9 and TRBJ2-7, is DSGVTQTPKHLITATGQRVTLRCSPRSGDLSVYWYQQSLDQGLQFLIQYYNGEERAKGNILERFSAQQFPDLHSELNLSSLELGDSALYFCASSPRTSGRTYEQYFGPGTRLTVT.

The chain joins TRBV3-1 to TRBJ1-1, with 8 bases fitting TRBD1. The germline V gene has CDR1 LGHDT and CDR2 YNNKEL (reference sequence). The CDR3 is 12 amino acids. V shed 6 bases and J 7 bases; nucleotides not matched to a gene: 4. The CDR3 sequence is CASRPDRGEAFF. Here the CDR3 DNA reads TGTGCCAGCAGACCTGACAGGGGTGAAGCTTTCTTT.